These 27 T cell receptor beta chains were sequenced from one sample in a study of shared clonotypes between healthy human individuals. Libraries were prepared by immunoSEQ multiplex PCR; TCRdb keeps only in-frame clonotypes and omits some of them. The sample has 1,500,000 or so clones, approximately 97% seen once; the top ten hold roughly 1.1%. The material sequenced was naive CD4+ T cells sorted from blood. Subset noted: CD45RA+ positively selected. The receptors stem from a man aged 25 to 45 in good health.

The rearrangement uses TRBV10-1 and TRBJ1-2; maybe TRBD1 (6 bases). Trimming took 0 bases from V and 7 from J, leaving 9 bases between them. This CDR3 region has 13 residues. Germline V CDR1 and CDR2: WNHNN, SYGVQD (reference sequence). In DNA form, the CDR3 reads TGCGCCAGCAGTGAGTCCCTGGGGGCTGGCTACACCTTC. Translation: CASSESLGAGYTF.

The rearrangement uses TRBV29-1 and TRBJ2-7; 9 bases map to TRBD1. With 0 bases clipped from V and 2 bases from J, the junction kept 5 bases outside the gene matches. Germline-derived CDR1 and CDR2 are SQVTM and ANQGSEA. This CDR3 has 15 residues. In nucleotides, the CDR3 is TGCAGCGTTGAAGACCCGGGACAGGGCCCCTACGAGCAGTACTTC. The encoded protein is CSVEDPGQGPYEQYF.

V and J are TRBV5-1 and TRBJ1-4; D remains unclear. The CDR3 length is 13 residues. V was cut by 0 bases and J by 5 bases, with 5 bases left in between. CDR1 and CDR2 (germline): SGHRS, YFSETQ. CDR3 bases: TGCGCCAGCAGCTTGGAATTAAATGAAAAACTGTTTTTT. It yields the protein CASSLELNEKLFF.

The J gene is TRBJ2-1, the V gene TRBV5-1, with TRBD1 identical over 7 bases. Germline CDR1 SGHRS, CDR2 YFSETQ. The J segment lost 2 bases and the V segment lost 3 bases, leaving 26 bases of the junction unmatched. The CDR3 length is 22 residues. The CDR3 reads CASSSLFSPAFQGVDTYNEQFF. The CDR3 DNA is TGCGCCAGCAGCTCGCTTTTTAGTCCTGCGTTTCAGGGGGTGGACACCTACAATGAGCAGTTCTTC. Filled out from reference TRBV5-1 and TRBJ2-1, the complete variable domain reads KAGVTQTPRYLIKTRGQQVTLSCSPISGHRSVSWYQQTPGQGLQFLFEYFSETQRNKGNFPGRFSGRQFSNSRSEMNVSTLELGDSALYLCASSSLFSPAFQGVDTYNEQFFGPGTRLTVL.

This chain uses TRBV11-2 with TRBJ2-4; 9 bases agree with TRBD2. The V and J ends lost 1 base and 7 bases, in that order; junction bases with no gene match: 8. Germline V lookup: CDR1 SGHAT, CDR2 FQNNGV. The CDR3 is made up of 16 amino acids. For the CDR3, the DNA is TGTGCCAGCAGCTTAGTCTCGCGGGAGGGACGGAACATTCAGTACTTC. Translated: CASSLVSREGRNIQYF.

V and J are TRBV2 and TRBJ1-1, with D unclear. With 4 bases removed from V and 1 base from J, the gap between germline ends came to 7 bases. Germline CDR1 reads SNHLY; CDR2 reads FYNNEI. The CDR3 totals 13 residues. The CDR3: CASSVDKNTEAFF. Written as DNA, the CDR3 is TGTGCCAGCAGTGTTGACAAGAACACTGAAGCTTTCTTT.

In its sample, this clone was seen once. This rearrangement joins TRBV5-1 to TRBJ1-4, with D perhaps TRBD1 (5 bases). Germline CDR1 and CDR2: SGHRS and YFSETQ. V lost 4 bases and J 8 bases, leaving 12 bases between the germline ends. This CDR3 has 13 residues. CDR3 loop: CASSPLGGEKLFF. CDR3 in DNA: TGCGCCAGCAGCCCCCTCGGGGGGGAAAAACTGTTTTTT. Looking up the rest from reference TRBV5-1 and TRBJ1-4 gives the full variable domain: KAGVTQTPRYLIKTRGQQVTLSCSPISGHRSVSWYQQTPGQGLQFLFEYFSETQRNKGNFPGRFSGRQFSNSRSEMNVSTLELGDSALYLCASSPLGGEKLFFGSGTQLSVL.

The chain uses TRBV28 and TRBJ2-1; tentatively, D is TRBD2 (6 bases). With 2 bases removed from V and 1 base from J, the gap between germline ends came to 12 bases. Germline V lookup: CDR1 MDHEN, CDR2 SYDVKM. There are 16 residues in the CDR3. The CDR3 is CASSLGQGGSYNEQFF. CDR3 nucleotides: TGTGCCAGCAGTTTAGGGCAGGGAGGATCCTACAATGAGCAGTTCTTC.

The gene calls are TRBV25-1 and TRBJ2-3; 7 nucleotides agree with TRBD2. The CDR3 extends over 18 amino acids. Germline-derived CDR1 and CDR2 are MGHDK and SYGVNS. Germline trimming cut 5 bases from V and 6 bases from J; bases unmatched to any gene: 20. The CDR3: CASSSMAGGSGRYDTQYF. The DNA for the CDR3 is TGTGCCAGCAGTTCCATGGCCGGGGGGTCTGGGAGGTATGATACGCAGTATTTT.

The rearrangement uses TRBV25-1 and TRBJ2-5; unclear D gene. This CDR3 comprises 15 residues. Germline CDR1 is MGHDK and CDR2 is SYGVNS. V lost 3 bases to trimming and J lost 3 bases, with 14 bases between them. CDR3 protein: CASSDSARSEETQYF. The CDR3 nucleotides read TGTGCCAGCAGTGACTCCGCTAGGTCGGAAGAGACCCAGTACTTC. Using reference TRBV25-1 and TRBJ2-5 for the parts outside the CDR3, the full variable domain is EADIYQTPRYLVIGTGKKITLECSQTMGHDKMYWYQQDPGMELHLIHYSYGVNSTEKGDLSSESTVSRIRTEHFPLTLESARPSHTSQYLCASSDSARSEETQYFGPGTRLLVL.

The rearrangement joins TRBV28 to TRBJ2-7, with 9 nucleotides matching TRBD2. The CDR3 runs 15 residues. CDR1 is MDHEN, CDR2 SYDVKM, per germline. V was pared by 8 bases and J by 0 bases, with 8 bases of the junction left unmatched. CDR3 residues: CASLAGYRRSYEQYF. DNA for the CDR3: TGTGCCAGCCTAGCGGGATATAGGCGCTCCTACGAGCAGTACTTC. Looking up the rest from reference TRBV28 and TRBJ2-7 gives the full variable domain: DVKVTQSSRYLVKRTGEKVFLECVQDMDHENMFWYRQDPGLGLRLIYFSYDVKMKEKGDIPEGYSVSREKKERFSLILESASTNQTSMYLCASLAGYRRSYEQYFGPGTRLTVT.

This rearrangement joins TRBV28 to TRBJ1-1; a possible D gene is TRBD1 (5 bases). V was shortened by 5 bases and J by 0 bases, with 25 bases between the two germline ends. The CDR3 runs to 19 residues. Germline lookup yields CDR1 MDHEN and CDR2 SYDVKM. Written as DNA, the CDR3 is TGTGCCAGCAGTCCCTATCAGACCGGGGGAGATGTCATGAACACTGAAGCTTTCTTT. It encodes CASSPYQTGGDVMNTEAFF.

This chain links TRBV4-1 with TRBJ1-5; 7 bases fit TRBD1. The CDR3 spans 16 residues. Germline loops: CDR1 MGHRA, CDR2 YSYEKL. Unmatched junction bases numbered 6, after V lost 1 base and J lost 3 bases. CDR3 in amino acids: CASSQVQGSINQPQHF. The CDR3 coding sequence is TGCGCCAGCAGCCAAGTACAGGGGTCAATCAATCAGCCCCAGCATTTT.

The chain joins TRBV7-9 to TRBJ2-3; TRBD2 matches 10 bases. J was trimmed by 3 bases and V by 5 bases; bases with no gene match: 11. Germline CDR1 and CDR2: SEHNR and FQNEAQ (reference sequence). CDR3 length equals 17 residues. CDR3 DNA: TGTGCCAGCAGCCTAGGGGTCACTAGCGGGACAACAGATACGCAGTATTTT. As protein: CASSLGVTSGTTDTQYF.

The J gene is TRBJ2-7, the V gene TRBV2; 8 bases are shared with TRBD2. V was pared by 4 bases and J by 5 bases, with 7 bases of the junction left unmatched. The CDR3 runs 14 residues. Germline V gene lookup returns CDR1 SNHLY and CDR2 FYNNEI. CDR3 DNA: TGTGCCAGCAGTGCCACCGGGACTAGAGACGAGCAGTACTTC. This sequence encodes CASSATGTRDEQYF.

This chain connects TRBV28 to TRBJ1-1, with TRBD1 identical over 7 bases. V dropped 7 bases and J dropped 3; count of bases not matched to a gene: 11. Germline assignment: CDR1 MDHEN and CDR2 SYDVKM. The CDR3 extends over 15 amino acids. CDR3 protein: CASKIQTGRHTEAFF. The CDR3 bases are TGTGCCAGCAAAATCCAGACAGGGAGACACACTGAAGCTTTCTTT.

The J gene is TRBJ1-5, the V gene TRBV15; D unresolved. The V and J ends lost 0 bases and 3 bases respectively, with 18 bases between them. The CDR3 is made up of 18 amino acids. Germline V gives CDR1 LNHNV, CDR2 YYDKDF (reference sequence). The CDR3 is CATSRDIIEVGDNQPQHF. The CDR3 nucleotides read TGTGCCACCAGCAGAGACATTATCGAGGTGGGAGACAATCAGCCCCAGCATTTT.

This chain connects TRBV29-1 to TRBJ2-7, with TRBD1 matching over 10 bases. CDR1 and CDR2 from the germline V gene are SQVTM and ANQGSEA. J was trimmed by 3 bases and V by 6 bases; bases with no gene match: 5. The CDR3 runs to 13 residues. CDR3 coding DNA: TGCAGCGTCGGCGGGACAGGGGACTACGAGCAGTACTTC. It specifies CSVGGTGDYEQYF.

CDR3 sequence reads: CASSFIDGNTEAFF. CDR3 DNA: TGCGCCAGCAGCTTCATAGACGGGAACACTGAAGCTTTCTTT. The J gene is TRBJ1-1, the V gene TRBV5-1; D gene unclear. Deletions cut 2 bases from V and 1 base from J, with 9 bases between. The CDR3 has 14 residues. Germline V gene data show CDR1 as SGHRS and CDR2 as YFSETQ.

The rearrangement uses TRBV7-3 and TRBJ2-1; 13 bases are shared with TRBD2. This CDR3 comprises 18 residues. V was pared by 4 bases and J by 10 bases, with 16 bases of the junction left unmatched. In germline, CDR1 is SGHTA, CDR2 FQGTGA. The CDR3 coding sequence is TGTGCCAGCAGCTCTCATGTAGGGACTAGCGGGACATCCCCAGAGCAGTTCTTC. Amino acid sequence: CASSSHVGTSGTSPEQFF.

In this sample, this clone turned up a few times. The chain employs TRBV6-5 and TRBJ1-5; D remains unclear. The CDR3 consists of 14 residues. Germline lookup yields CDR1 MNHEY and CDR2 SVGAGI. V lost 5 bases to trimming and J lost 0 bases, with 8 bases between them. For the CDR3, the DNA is TGTGCCAGCAGTCTAAGATATAGCAATCAGCCCCAGCATTTT. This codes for CASSLRYSNQPQHF.

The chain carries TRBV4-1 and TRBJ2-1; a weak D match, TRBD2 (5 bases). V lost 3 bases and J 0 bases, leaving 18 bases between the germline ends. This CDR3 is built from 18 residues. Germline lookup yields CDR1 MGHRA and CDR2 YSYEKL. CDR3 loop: CASSHGSIYTSSYNEQFF. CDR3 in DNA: TGCGCCAGCAGCCATGGAAGTATTTATACTAGCTCCTACAATGAGCAGTTCTTC.

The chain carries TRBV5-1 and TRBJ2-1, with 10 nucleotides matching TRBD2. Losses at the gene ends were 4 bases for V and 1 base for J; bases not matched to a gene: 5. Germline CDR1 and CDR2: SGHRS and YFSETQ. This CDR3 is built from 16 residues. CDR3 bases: TGCGCCAGCAGCAAAATGACTAGCGGGTCCTACAATGAGCAGTTCTTC. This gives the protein CASSKMTSGSYNEQFF.

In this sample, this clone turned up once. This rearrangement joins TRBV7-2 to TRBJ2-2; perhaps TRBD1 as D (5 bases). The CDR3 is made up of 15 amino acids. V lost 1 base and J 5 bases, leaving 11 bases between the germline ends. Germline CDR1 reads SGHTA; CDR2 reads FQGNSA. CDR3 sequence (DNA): TGTGCCAGCAGCTTAGTCAGGGCTCAAACCGGGGAGCTGTTTTTT. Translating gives CASSLVRAQTGELFF.

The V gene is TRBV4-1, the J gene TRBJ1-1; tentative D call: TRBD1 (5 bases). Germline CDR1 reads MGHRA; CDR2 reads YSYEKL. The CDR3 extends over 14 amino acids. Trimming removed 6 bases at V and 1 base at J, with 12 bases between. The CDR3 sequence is CASRIQAANTEAFF. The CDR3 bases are TGCGCCAGCAGGATACAGGCGGCGAACACTGAAGCTTTCTTT.

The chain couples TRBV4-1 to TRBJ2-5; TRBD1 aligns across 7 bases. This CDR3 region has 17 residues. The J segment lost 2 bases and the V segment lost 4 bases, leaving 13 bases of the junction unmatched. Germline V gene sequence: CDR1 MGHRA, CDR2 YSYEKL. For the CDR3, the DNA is TGCGCCAGCAGCCGCCCAAGGGGCAGGGGACAGCAAGAGACCCAGTACTTC. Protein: CASSRPRGRGQQETQYF.

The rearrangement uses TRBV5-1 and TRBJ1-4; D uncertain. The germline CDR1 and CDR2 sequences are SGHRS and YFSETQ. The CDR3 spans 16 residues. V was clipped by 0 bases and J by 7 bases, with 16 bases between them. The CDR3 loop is CASSLEGRTATEKLFF. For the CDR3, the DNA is TGCGCCAGCAGCTTGGAAGGGCGGACCGCGACTGAAAAACTGTTTTTT.